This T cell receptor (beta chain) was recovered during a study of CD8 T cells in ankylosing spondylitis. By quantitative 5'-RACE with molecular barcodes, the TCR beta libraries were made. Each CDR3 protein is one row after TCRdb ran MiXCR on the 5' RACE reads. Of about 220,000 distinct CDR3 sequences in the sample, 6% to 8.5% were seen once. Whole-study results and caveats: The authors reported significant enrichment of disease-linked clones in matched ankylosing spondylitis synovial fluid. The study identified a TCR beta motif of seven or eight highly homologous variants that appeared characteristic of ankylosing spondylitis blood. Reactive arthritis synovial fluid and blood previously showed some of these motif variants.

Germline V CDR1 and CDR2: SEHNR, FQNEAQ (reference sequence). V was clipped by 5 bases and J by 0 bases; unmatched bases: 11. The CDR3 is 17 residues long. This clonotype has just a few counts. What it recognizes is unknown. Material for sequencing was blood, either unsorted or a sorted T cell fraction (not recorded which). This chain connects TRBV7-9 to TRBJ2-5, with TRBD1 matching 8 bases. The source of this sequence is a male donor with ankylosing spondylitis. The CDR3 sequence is CASSRFDRGAYQETQYF. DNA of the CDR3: TGTGCCAGCAGCCGATTCGACAGGGGAGCGTACCAAGAGACCCAGTACTTC.